This T cell receptor beta chain was obtained from a study of cytomegalovirus exposure and HLA in healthy donors. Study-wide background: In a later analysis, the 100 to 150 validation repertoires were reported to have used the same platform as the approximately 690 first-cohort repertoires.

The study's findings and limits: TCR sequences were mostly rare, though some public TCRs occurred in many donors. The study recorded about 160 TCR beta chains that were cytomegalovirus-associated.

A 120-subject validation cohort, separate from the approximately 690-subject first cohort, supplied the donors. Sequenced by immunoSEQ multiplex PCR; TCRdb stores in-frame clones only, minus some. Of over 150,000 clones detected, around 85% appear once; the ten largest clones hold 15% to 20%. The V and J ends lost 5 bases and 4 bases respectively, with 17 bases between them. This CDR3 has 15 amino acids. CDR1 and CDR2 from the germline V gene are MDHEN and SYDVKM. Concerning this clone itself: What it recognizes is unknown.

The source material was PBMCs. This chain uses TRBV28 with TRBJ1-2, with a tentative D call TRBD1 (5 bases). The clonotype originates from a man younger than 35 in good health and CMV-seropositive. DNA for the CDR3: TGTGCCAGCAGTGCCGGGGGGGGAACAGGCTATGGCTACACCTTC. It is translated as CASSAGGGTGYGYTF.